The present TCR beta chain was sequenced within a study of OX40 agonist ivuxolimab in advanced cancers. Whole-study context: Among those enrolled, mean age was around 60 years (range 23 to 79) and approximately 83% were male.

This clone appeared once. The CDR3 spans 13 residues. The V segment lost 3 bases and the J segment 8 bases; nucleotides outside the gene matches: 6. The germline CDR1 and CDR2 sequences are SGHVS and FNYEAQ. Peripheral blood came from all dose cohorts at three timepoints. This table comes from immunoSEQ multiplex PCR, and its TCRdb copy is limited to in-frame clones, with some not included. The table lists over 150,000 clones, approximately 94% of them singletons, with around 0.33% in the top ten. This receptor was taken from an adult with an advanced solid tumor such as melanoma, head and neck, liver or kidney cancer. This chain connects TRBV7-6 to TRBJ1-1; 7 bases align to TRBD1. This specimen was CD4+ or CD8+ T cells sorted from blood, taken in a trial of the OX40 agonist ivuxolimab. This CDR3 is CASSLTGKLEAFF. DNA of the CDR3: TGTGCCAGCAGCTTGACAGGGAAGTTAGAAGCTTTCTTT.